The next 25 T cell receptor beta chains were all read from a single sample in a study of identical twins. TCRdb reprocessed the 5' RACE reads with MiXCR, giving one entry per CDR3 protein. There are around 370,000 distinct CDR3 sequences in the sample; 8.5% to 10% occur only once, and approximately 9.3% lies in the top ten. Sequenced input: naive T cells sorted from blood. These receptors all stem from a woman aged 50 to 60 in good health.

This clonotype has just a few counts. This chain links TRBV5-1 with TRBJ2-6, with D hard to call. Germline V lookup: CDR1 SGHRS, CDR2 YFSETQ. The ends were cut back, 6 bases at V and 2 bases at J, with 6 bases in the middle. The CDR3 has 13 amino acids. The CDR3 here is CASKITGANVLTF. The CDR3 nucleotides are TGCGCCAGCAAGATTACTGGGGCCAACGTCCTGACTTTC.

V usage is TRBV12-3 or TRBV12-4 and J usage is TRBJ2-7; 7 positions match TRBD2. This CDR3 is 15 amino acids long. The V gene end was trimmed by 3 bases and the J gene end by 0 bases; junction bases not matched to a gene: 5. CDR3 bases: TGTGCCAGCAGTTTCGTCTGCGGGAGCTCCTACGAGCAGTACTTC. It is translated as CASSFVCGSSYEQYF.

In its sample, this clonotype was seen a few times. This chain uses TRBV27 with TRBJ2-7; 7 nucleotides line up with TRBD2. The CDR3 is 15 residues long. Germline V gene data show CDR1 as MNHEY and CDR2 as SMNVEV (reference sequence). V gave up 5 bases and J gave up 3 bases; unmatched junction bases: 10. CDR3 sequence (DNA): TGTGCCAGCAGTCCCGCGGCCGGCGGGAGCTACGAGCAGTACGTC. Encoded protein: CASSPAAGGSYEQYV.

This clonotype was detected only a few times. The J gene is TRBJ2-1, the V gene TRBV20-1, with 9 positions matching TRBD2. Germline V gene lookup returns CDR1 DFQATT and CDR2 SNEGSKA (reference sequence). The CDR3 is 19 amino acids. Germline trimming cut 6 bases from V and 0 bases from J; bases unmatched to any gene: 18. The CDR3 DNA follows: TGCAGTGCCCAGTCGTTTTGGGCTAGCGGGAAATCCTCCTACAATGAGCAGTTCTTC. Amino acids: CSAQSFWASGKSSYNEQFF.

The chain combines TRBV5-1 with TRBJ2-1; 8 nucleotides agree with TRBD1. V dropped 4 bases and J dropped 7; count of bases not matched to a gene: 7. Germline V gives CDR1 SGHRS, CDR2 YFSETQ. The CDR3 sequence is 14 residues long. DNA of the CDR3: TGCGCCAGCAGCATAGGACAGGGTTGGAATGAGCAGTTCTTC. This encodes CASSIGQGWNEQFF.

The gene calls are TRBV3-1 and TRBJ2-4; 13 bases are shared with TRBD2. The CDR3 totals 18 residues. Per the germline V gene, CDR1 is LGHDT and CDR2 is YNNKEL (reference sequence). With V trimmed by 2 bases and J by 2 bases, 6 bases remained unmatched. CDR3 loop: CASSQWTSGSSTKNIQYF. The CDR3 DNA is TGTGCCAGCAGCCAATGGACTAGCGGGAGTTCTACCAAAAACATTCAGTACTTC.

This clonotype has just a few counts. This sequence joins TRBV7-8 and TRBJ2-6; a weak D match, TRBD1 (6 bases). The CDR3 runs 15 residues. Trimming removed 5 bases at V and 3 bases at J, with 11 bases between. Germline-derived CDR1 and CDR2 are SGHVS and FQNEAQ. CDR3 sequence reads: CASSPKGVGANVLTF. CDR3 DNA sequence: TGTGCCAGCAGCCCGAAGGGGGTTGGGGCCAACGTCCTGACTTTC.

This clonotype was found many times. The chain couples TRBV5-1 to TRBJ2-7, with TRBD2 identical over 9 bases. Germline assignment: CDR1 SGHRS and CDR2 YFSETQ. The junction had 9 bases not matched to a gene; V was cut back by 0 bases and J by 2 bases. CDR3 size: 17 residues. The CDR3 DNA sequence: TGCGCCAGCAGCTTGGGTATAGCGGGAGCGAAAACCTACGAGCAGTACTTC. It specifies CASSLGIAGAKTYEQYF.

This clonotype has more than one count but fewer than ten. In nucleotides, the CDR3 is TGCAGTGCCATCTACGAGCAGTACTTC. Translation gives CSAIYEQYF. This sequence joins TRBV20-1 and TRBJ2-7; D gene unclear. The V gene lost 6 bases and the J gene lost 3 bases, with 3 bases spanning the gap. This CDR3 region has 9 residues. From germline, CDR1 is DFQATT and CDR2 SNEGSKA (reference sequence).

At least ten counts were recorded for this clonotype. This sequence joins TRBV12-3 or TRBV12-4 and TRBJ2-6; D possibly corresponds to TRBD1 (5 bases). The V gene lost 8 bases and the J gene lost 4 bases, with 12 bases spanning the gap. The CDR3 totals 14 residues. CDR3: CASEKGVGANVLTF. For the CDR3, the DNA is TGTGCCAGCGAAAAAGGGGTCGGGGCCAACGTCCTGACTTTC.

The chain couples TRBV6-2 or TRBV6-3 to TRBJ2-7; D possibly corresponds to TRBD1 (5 bases). This CDR3 region has 15 residues. Germline-derived CDR1 and CDR2 are MNHEY and SVGEGT. V lost 6 bases and J lost 4, with 19 bases in between. CDR3 nucleotides: TGTGCCAGCAGCCAAAGGGGCGCTAAAGGATACGAGCAGTACGTC. It encodes CASSQRGAKGYEQYV.

The chain couples TRBV27 to TRBJ2-7; tentatively, D is TRBD1 (7 bases). Trimming left V 3 bases short and J 5 bases short, with 14 bases between. From germline, CDR1 is MNHEY and CDR2 SMNVEV (reference sequence). This CDR3 spans 14 amino acids. CDR3 nucleotides: TGTGCCAGCAGTTTGGTGCAGGGGGGTCACGAGCAGTACTTC. Translation gives CASSLVQGGHEQYF.

This chain joins TRBV30 and TRBJ2-7, with a tentative D call TRBD2 (6 bases). Trimming pared 0 bases from V and 2 bases from J, leaving 11 bases between. Germline V gene lookup returns CDR1 GTSNPN and CDR2 SVGIG (reference sequence). The CDR3 extends over 14 amino acids. DNA for the CDR3: TGTGCCTGGAGTGTACTAGGCGGGACCTACGAGCAGTACTTC. Protein sequence: CAWSVLGGTYEQYF.

CDR3 DNA: TGTGCCATCGGAGGTTGGTCAGCTCAAGAGACCCAGTACTTC. It is translated as CAIGGWSAQETQYF. This chain links TRBV10-3 with TRBJ2-5; possible D gene TRBD2, 5 bases. Germline V gene sequence: CDR1 ENHRY, CDR2 SYGVKD. Trimming removed 8 bases from V and 2 bases from J, with 15 bases in between. This CDR3 has 14 amino acids.

A few counts support this clonotype. The chain is built from TRBV29-1 and TRBJ1-1, with TRBD1 matching over 7 bases. Germline values: CDR1 SQVTM, CDR2 ANQGSEA. V gave up 6 bases and J gave up 2 bases; unmatched junction bases: 12. The CDR3 is made up of 15 amino acids. CDR3 nucleotides: TGCAGCGTCTCGGGCGGCGGGACAGTCAACACTGAAGCTTTCTTT. This sequence encodes CSVSGGGTVNTEAFF.

This clonotype was counted between two and nine times. This chain connects TRBV12-3 or TRBV12-4 to TRBJ2-1, with 9 bases lining up with TRBD2. The CDR3 is made up of 14 amino acids. The junction had 13 bases not matched to a gene; V was cut back by 5 bases and J by 14 bases. DNA of the CDR3: TGTGCCAGCAGTCCTAGCGGGAAAGTAGGATGGGAGTTCTTC. It encodes CASSPSGKVGWEFF.

The V call is TRBV6-1, the J call TRBJ2-1, with 14 bases identical to TRBD2. V lost 3 bases to trimming and J lost 6 bases; unmatched junction nucleotides: 7. The germline gives CDR1 MNHNS, CDR2 SASEGT. The CDR3 loop spans 17 amino acids. The CDR3 is CASSEGGLAGVFNEQFF. As DNA, the CDR3 is TGTGCCAGCAGTGAGGGGGGACTAGCGGGAGTCTTCAATGAGCAGTTCTTC.

The rearrangement links TRBV11-3 to TRBJ2-5, with TRBD2 matching over 7 bases. Germline assignment: CDR1 SGHNT and CDR2 YENEEA. This CDR3 has 15 residues. After removal of 6 bases from V and 5 bases from J, the junction contained 12 bases not matched to a gene. The CDR3 DNA is TGTGCCAGCAGTAGGGCGGGAGAACCGTGGGAGACCCAGTACTTC. Protein product: CASSRAGEPWETQYF.

This chain joins TRBV24-1 and TRBJ2-1; 9 bases match TRBD2. This CDR3 has 15 residues. Trimming at V came to 3 bases and at J to 11 bases, leaving 10 bases not matched to a gene. Germline CDR1 and CDR2: KGHDR and SFDVKD. CDR3 protein: CATSDPRLAGDQQFF. CDR3 sequence (DNA): TGTGCCACCAGTGATCCCCGTTTAGCGGGAGACCAGCAGTTCTTC.

This clonotype came up a few times. V usage is TRBV20-1 and J usage is TRBJ2-3, with TRBD2 matching 7 bases. Germline V gene lookup returns CDR1 DFQATT and CDR2 SNEGSKA (reference sequence). The trim removed 5 bases at V and 2 bases at J, leaving 10 bases unmatched. The CDR3 is made up of 15 amino acids. The CDR3 DNA is TGCAGTGCTGCAACTAGCGCGAGAGACACAGATACGCAGTATTTT. Residues: CSAATSARDTDTQYF.

This clonotype turned up a few times. The V gene is TRBV7-9, the J gene TRBJ2-1; unclear D gene. This CDR3 spans 11 amino acids. Trimming pared 6 bases from V and 10 bases from J, leaving 10 bases between. Germline CDR1 and CDR2: SEHNR and FQNEAQ (reference sequence). The CDR3 nucleotides read TGTGCCAGCAGTCTGAGCCGGGAGCAGTTCTTC. Its translation: CASSLSREQFF.

The V gene is TRBV20-1, the J gene TRBJ2-3, with a weak D call TRBD1 (6 bases). The germline V gene encodes CDR1 DFQATT and CDR2 SNEGSKA (reference sequence). The CDR3 spans 13 residues. V was cut by 6 bases and J by 6 bases, with 16 bases left in between. CDR3 coding DNA: TGCAGTGCCGAACAGGGTTCGGTGGATACGCAGTATTTT. This codes for CSAEQGSVDTQYF.

This clonotype occurred a few times. V and J are TRBV9 and TRBJ2-3; D ambiguous. The CDR3 runs to 16 residues. Germline V gene lookup returns CDR1 SGDLS and CDR2 YYNGEE. V gave up 1 base and J gave up 2 bases, with 14 bases separating them. In nucleotides, the CDR3 is TGTGCCAGCAGCGTAAGCCCCAAGATACACACAGATACGCAGTATTTT. It specifies CASSVSPKIHTDTQYF.

Only a few counts were recorded for this clonotype. The CDR3 DNA reads as TGTGCCAGCAGCCGGACGGACGAGCAGTACTTC. As protein: CASSRTDEQYF. V is TRBV7-9 and J is TRBJ2-7; D not resolved. Trimming cost V 5 bases and J 5 bases, with 7 bases left between them. The CDR3 sequence is 11 residues long. The germline gives CDR1 SEHNR, CDR2 FQNEAQ (reference sequence).

This clonotype was recorded at least ten times. The chain links TRBV24-1 to TRBJ2-2; D is ambiguous. The germline V and J ends were trimmed by 0 bases and 6 bases, with 7 bases remaining between them. The CDR3 contains 14 residues. CDR1 and CDR2 (germline): KGHDR, SFDVKD. CDR3 loop: CATSDLGYAGELFF. The CDR3 bases are TGTGCCACCAGTGATTTGGGGTACGCCGGGGAGCTGTTTTTT.